This T cell receptor beta chain was identified during a study of cytotoxic CD8 clonotypes in ibrutinib-treated CLL (dated by TCRdb to the early 2020s). About the investigation overall: The cohort included about 15 treatment-naive and some twelve relapsed/refractory patients; about 18 were IGHV unmutated. Every remission and progressive disease sample was obtained while ibrutinib was still being received by the patients. Cryopreserved peripheral blood mononuclear cells were collected at three points: before therapy, at response, and at either sustained remission or disease progression. Partial responses were observed in around 25 patients and complete responses in 2; after a median follow-up of around 68 months, remission was maintained in around 14 patients and progression was observed in approximately 12. Of the 86 participants in the trial, about 25 had longitudinal samples available. Response samples were obtained after a median of around eleven months of treatment, with a range of roughly 6 to 36 months. An average of 255,043 productive templates and 94,082 productive rearrangements was obtained per sample. Study-wide conclusions, independent of this receptor: Lymph node repertoires were not examined, and the timing of sampling was not matched between patients in sustained remission and those whose disease progressed. Clonality increased at ibrutinib response, stayed stable in sustained remission, and fell back toward baseline at progression. At baseline, clonality was higher than in age-matched healthy donors and showed a strong correlation with circulating CD8+ T-cell counts. Public clonotypes were found to be uncommon and were observed to contract or remain stable during treatment; the increase in clonality was shown to reflect expansion of private clonotypes at ibrutinib response.

Many counts were recorded for this clone. No antigen is known for it. Per-base qualities were not stored, and no clone one base away is much larger. CDR1 and CDR2 (GTSNPN, SVGIG) derive from the germline V gene (reference sequence). V sheds 2 bases and J sheds 1 base, leaving 15 bases between their ends. The CDR3 starts with the cysteine, ends with the phenylalanine, and has 15 residues. The sequence is cut down to CDR3 DNA, 45 bases in frame from base 1. According to the study, the label for this sample's time point signals: 12 months on ibrutinib. For TCR beta library preparation, approximately 2 micrograms of genomic DNA were isolated from cryopreserved PBMCs. High-throughput TCR beta sequencing was performed on longitudinal blood samples from CLL patients receiving ibrutinib monotherapy. The patients were enrolled in a single-center, open-label phase 2 trial of ibrutinib monotherapy. Each clonotype received, on average, approximately 9.9x coverage in deep resolution sequencing performed on a MiSeq, where the target depth lay between 1 in 1 million and 1 in 200,000 T cells. TCR beta libraries were generated with the immunoSEQ hsTCRB Kit. Per the original workflow: ImmunoSEQ Data Assistant and ImmunoSEQ Analyzer were used for data analysis, and V, D and J genes were assigned according to IMGT definitions. Clonality, with values ranging from 0 to 1, was calculated as one minus the normalized Shannon entropy of productive rearrangement frequencies. Only overrepresented clonotypes making up at least 0.05% of each patient's repertoire were included in the public clonotype analysis. Thirteen repertoires from age-matched healthy donors, obtained from immuneACCESS, served as clonality controls. TCRdb provides this immuneACCESS table in a form limited to in-frame rearrangements. Some clones are lacking; in checked studies, under half of them reflect an unresolved V gene, and why the rest are absent is not known. The V and J calls and clone size are taken from that table; D and trimming were inferred from the DNA. The sample includes 110,000 to 150,000 clones, with 79% observed a single time. The ten largest account for 9.5% to 15% of the sample.

The rearrangement combines TRBV30 with TRBJ2-7; a confident D gene designation cannot be given. Sample: PBMCs, taken after 12 months of ibrutinib treatment. This TCR was sampled from a human donor with chronic lymphocytic leukemia. The CDR3 has the sequence CAWSPPVVGSYEQYF. The sequenced DNA: TGTGCCTGGAGTCCGCCGGTAGTAGGGTCCTACGAGCAGTACTTC.